This passage covers 22 T cell receptor beta chains from one sample sequenced in a study of regulatory T cells in long-lasting Graves disease. With iRepertoire HTBI primers and Arm-PCR of CDR3 regions, TCR beta libraries were built. A single record per CDR3 protein comes from TCRdb applying MiXCR to the multiplex PCR reads. Here the sample spans over 300,000 distinct CDR3 sequences, about 14% being singletons. Noted time point: newly diagnosed GD, antithyroid drugs for less than 3 months. Extracted RNA from PBMCs served as the source of the TCR library. The sample here was peripheral blood mononuclear cells (PBMCs), taken at new diagnosis, from a patient treated with antithyroid drugs. The receptors stem from a female donor with Graves disease.

This clonotype was observed at least ten times. J is TRBJ1-2 and V is TRBV29-1; D ambiguous. Looked up from germline, CDR1 is SQVTM and CDR2 is ANQGSEA. The CDR3 runs to 10 residues. The V end lost 6 bases, the J end lost 3 bases, and 5 bases lay between the germline ends. The CDR3 DNA sequence: TGCAGCGTAGCCCACTATGGCTACACCTTC. Residues: CSVAHYGYTF.

The CDR3 spells CASSDQGQDTQYF. CDR3 bases: TGTGCCAGCAGTGATCAGGGGCAGGATACGCAGTATTTT. This chain uses TRBV2 with TRBJ2-3; perhaps TRBD1 as D (6 bases). The CDR3 is 13 amino acids. The germline V gene has CDR1 SNHLY and CDR2 FYNNEI. The germline V and J ends were trimmed by 3 bases and 6 bases, with 10 bases remaining between them.

This clonotype came up many times. The V call is TRBV11-2, the J call TRBJ2-3, with 13 positions matching TRBD2. V lost 1 base and J lost 0; bases outside the gene matches: 1. CDR1 is SGHAT, CDR2 FQNNGV, per germline. This CDR3 is built from 17 residues. The CDR3 protein is CASSLAGLAGSTDTQYF. The CDR3 nucleotides are TGTGCCAGCAGCTTAGCGGGACTAGCGGGAAGCACAGATACGCAGTATTTT.

This clonotype was seen ten or more times. J is TRBJ1-5 and V is TRBV15, with D unclear. Germline V CDR1 and CDR2: LNHNV, YYDKDF (reference sequence). The ends were cut back, 11 bases at V and 6 bases at J, with 20 bases in the middle. This CDR3 spans 14 amino acids. The CDR3 region has the DNA TGTGCCGCGTCGCATAAAGGGAGTCGTCAGCCCCAGCATTTT. This gives the protein CAASHKGSRQPQHF. The variable domain in full, completed from reference TRBV15 and TRBJ1-5, reads DAMVIQNPRYQVTQFGKPVTLSCSQTLNHNVMYWYQQKSSQAPKLLFHYYDKDFNNEADTPDNFQSRRPNTSFCFLDIRSPGLGDTAMYLCAASHKGSRQPQHFGDGTRLSIL.

Concerning this clonotype: Just one base apart from a much larger clone, this may be a read error. The chain joins TRBV6-2 or TRBV6-3 to TRBJ1-4; D not resolved. Germline V gene data show CDR1 as MNHEY and CDR2 as SVGEGT. CDR3 length equals 15 residues. CDR3 nucleotide sequence: TGTGCCTGCAGTTTTCGAGGAGCCTTGGCGGAAAAACTGTTTTTT. It encodes CACSFRGALAEKLFF.

This clonotype was seen repeatedly, ten times or more. The chain carries TRBV7-2 and TRBJ2-5; a possible D gene is TRBD2 (5 bases). The CDR3 runs 14 residues. The germline V and J ends were trimmed by 1 base and 4 bases, with 10 bases remaining between them. Germline CDR1 is SGHTA and CDR2 is FQGNSA. The CDR3 protein is CASSLGGLSETQYF. In DNA form, the CDR3 reads TGTGCCAGCAGCTTAGGAGGACTCTCAGAGACCCAGTACTTC.

This clonotype showed up many times. The chain uses TRBV3-1 and TRBJ1-1; 8 nucleotides agree with TRBD1. CDR1 is LGHDT, CDR2 YNNKEL, per germline (reference sequence). V was pared by 4 bases and J by 6 bases, with 10 bases of the junction left unmatched. The CDR3 totals 15 residues. The CDR3 is CASSPWTGLSAEAFF. CDR3 DNA: TGTGCCAGCAGCCCTTGGACAGGGCTGTCGGCTGAAGCTTTCTTT.

This clonotype was recorded at least ten times. This chain joins TRBV7-9 and TRBJ2-7; no clear D. Trimming left V 3 bases short and J 2 bases short, with 14 bases between. Germline V lookup: CDR1 SEHNR, CDR2 FQNEAQ (reference sequence). The CDR3 extends over 15 amino acids. The CDR3 DNA sequence: TGTGCCAGCAGCTTGACCGTCCTTCGGGCCTACGAGCAGTACTTC. Translated: CASSLTVLRAYEQYF.

This clonotype occurred a few times. The rearrangement joins TRBV28 to TRBJ2-3; TRBD1 aligns across 8 bases. The DNA end lines up better with TRBJ2-7; the J call may be wrong. This CDR3 has 14 residues. Germline V CDR1 and CDR2: MDHEN, SYDVKM. For the CDR3, the DNA is TGTGCCAGCAAAACACCGACAGGGGACTACGAGCAGTACTTC. Encoded protein: CASKTPTGDYEQYF.

Worth noting for this clonotype: One end of the junction does not line up with germline, which may come from a read error. The chain is built from TRBV7-2 and TRBJ2-3; the match to TRBD1 covers 7 bases. Germline V gene sequence: CDR1 SGHTA, CDR2 FQGNSA. This CDR3 spans 15 amino acids. Written as DNA, the CDR3 is TGTGCCAGCAGCAGGGACAGATTTAGCACAGATACGCGGTATTTT. Translation: CASSRDRFSTDTRYF. Together with reference TRBV7-2 and TRBJ2-3, the CDR3 gives the full variable domain: GAGVSQSPSNKVTEKGKDVELRCDPISGHTALYWYRQSLGQGLEFLIYFQGNSAPDKSGLPSDRFSAERTGGSVSTLTIQRTQQEDSAVYLCASSRDRFSTDTRYFGPGTRLTVL.

This chain links TRBV7-2 with TRBJ1-2; D not resolved. Trimming shortened V by 3 bases and J by 3 bases, and 5 bases separated the two germline ends. This CDR3 region has 12 residues. The germline V gene encodes CDR1 SGHTA and CDR2 FQGNSA. CDR3 protein: CASSFLDYGYTF. The CDR3 DNA sequence: TGTGCCAGCAGCTTTTTGGACTATGGCTACACCTTC.

This clonotype showed up many times. The chain is built from TRBV7-9 and TRBJ2-3; TRBD2 aligns across 16 bases. J gave up 3 bases and V 4 bases, and 4 bases lay outside the gene matches. This CDR3 comprises 17 residues. Germline loops: CDR1 SEHNR, CDR2 FQNEAQ (reference sequence). CDR3 coding DNA: TGTGCCAGCAGCTGGGGACTAGCGGGAGGGCCAACAGATACGCAGTATTTT. It encodes CASSWGLAGGPTDTQYF. Supplemented by reference TRBV7-9 and TRBJ2-3, the full variable domain reads DTGVSQNPRHKITKRGQNVTFRCDPISEHNRLYWYRQTLGQGPEFLTYFQNEAQLEKSRLLSDRFSAERPKGSFSTLEIQRTEQGDSAMYLCASSWGLAGGPTDTQYFGPGTRLTVL.

On this clonotype itself: A much larger clone lies one base from this, so it may be a read error. This sequence joins TRBV12-5 and TRBJ1-4, with unresolved D. Germline V CDR1 and CDR2: LGHNT, FRNRAP. The CDR3 extends over 15 amino acids. Between the trimmed V and J ends, which lost 1 base and 10 bases, there was a span of 16 bases. This chain's CDR3 is CASGLGDQRDGKLFF. CDR3 in DNA: TGTGCTAGTGGTTTGGGGGATCAGAGAGATGGAAAACTGTTTTTT.

Details on this clonotype: A read error may be the cause here, since a much bigger clone is one base away. Here the CDR3 DNA reads TGTGCCAGCAGCCAAAGGATCCCCCTCGGGGACTACGAGCAGTTCTTC. Translating it yields CASSQRIPLGDYEQFF. The chain carries TRBV16 and TRBJ2-1; the match to TRBD2 covers 7 bases. This CDR3 region has 16 residues. Germline V gene lookup returns CDR1 KGHSY and CDR2 FQNENV. V lost 2 bases to trimming and J lost 10 bases; unmatched junction nucleotides: 14.

This clonotype came up many times. The CDR3 sequence is CASRARSGGRLEKLFF. CDR3 in DNA: TGTGCCAGCAGGGCAAGATCTGGGGGGCGCTTAGAAAAACTGTTTTTT. The chain carries TRBV6-1 and TRBJ1-4, with TRBD1 as a possible D gene (6 bases). The CDR3 extends over 16 amino acids. CDR1 is MNHNS and CDR2 is SASEGT in the germline V gene. Trimming left V 6 bases short and J 8 bases short, with 22 bases between.

The sample holds many counts of this clonotype. This chain links TRBV6-5 with TRBJ2-3; no definite D call. Germline V gene sequence: CDR1 MNHEY, CDR2 SVGAGI. This CDR3 is built from 13 residues. V was cut by 1 base and J by 3 bases, with 5 bases left in between. CDR3 sequence (DNA): TGTGCCAGCAGTTACTTGTTGACAGATACGCAGTATTTT. Encoded protein: CASSYLLTDTQYF.

The sample holds many counts of this clonotype. The chain uses TRBV20-1 and TRBJ2-7, with 10 bases that match TRBD1. With V trimmed by 4 bases and J by 5 bases, 8 bases remained unmatched. This CDR3 spans 14 amino acids. From germline, CDR1 is DFQATT and CDR2 SNEGSKA (reference sequence). CDR3 in amino acids: CSAKRTGGKDEQYF. Here the CDR3 DNA reads TGCAGTGCTAAAAGGACAGGGGGAAAGGACGAGCAGTACTTC.

This clonotype was seen repeatedly, ten times or more. The genes are TRBV11-2 and TRBJ2-7; 8 bases are a match to TRBD1. The V gene end was trimmed by 3 bases and the J gene end by 5 bases; junction bases not matched to a gene: 12. CDR1 and CDR2 (germline): SGHAT, FQNNGV. The CDR3 spans 16 residues. The CDR3 DNA is TGTGCCAGCAGCTTTCGGGTGTGGCAGGGGGCGGACGAGCAGTACTTC. Amino acids: CASSFRVWQGADEQYF.

V is TRBV30 and J is TRBJ2-3; D remains unclear. CDR3 length: 14 amino acids. V was clipped by 0 bases and J by 0 bases, with 7 bases between them. The germline V gene encodes CDR1 GTSNPN and CDR2 SVGIG (reference sequence). This CDR3 is CAWSVAGSTDTQYF. The CDR3 DNA reads as TGTGCCTGGAGTGTGGCCGGCAGCACAGATACGCAGTATTTT.

The J gene is TRBJ2-1, the V gene TRBV19; TRBD2 agrees at 7 bases. The germline V gene has CDR1 LNHDA and CDR2 SQIVND (reference sequence). The J segment lost 7 bases and the V segment lost 6 bases, leaving 9 bases of the junction unmatched. The CDR3 is 14 amino acids. The CDR3 sequence is CASREGGLRNEQFF. The CDR3 DNA is TGTGCCAGTAGAGAGGGAGGGTTGAGGAATGAGCAGTTCTTC.

The gene calls are TRBV4-1 and TRBJ2-1; D gene uncertain. The V end was cut by 0 bases, the J end by 7 bases, with 10 bases between. This CDR3 has 14 residues. Per the germline V gene, CDR1 is MGHRA and CDR2 is YSYEKL. The CDR3 sequence is CASSQDRVGNEQFF. The CDR3 nucleotides read TGCGCCAGCAGCCAAGATCGGGTAGGGAATGAGCAGTTCTTC.

The chain joins TRBV2 to TRBJ1-3; the D gene is possibly TRBD1 (6 bases). Germline CDR1 is SNHLY and CDR2 is FYNNEI. The germline V and J ends were trimmed by 6 bases and 4 bases, with 13 bases remaining between them. The CDR3 extends over 14 amino acids. In DNA, the CDR3 is TGTGCCAGCAGCCTGGGACACCTCGGAAACACCATATATTTT. Amino acids: CASSLGHLGNTIYF. Complete variable domain (other parts from reference TRBV2 and TRBJ1-3): EPEVTQTPSHQVTQMGQEVILRCVPISNHLYFYWYRQILGQKVEFLVSFYNNEISEKSEIFDDQFSVERPDGSNFTLKIRSTKLEDSAMYFCASSLGHLGNTIYFGEGSWLTVV.